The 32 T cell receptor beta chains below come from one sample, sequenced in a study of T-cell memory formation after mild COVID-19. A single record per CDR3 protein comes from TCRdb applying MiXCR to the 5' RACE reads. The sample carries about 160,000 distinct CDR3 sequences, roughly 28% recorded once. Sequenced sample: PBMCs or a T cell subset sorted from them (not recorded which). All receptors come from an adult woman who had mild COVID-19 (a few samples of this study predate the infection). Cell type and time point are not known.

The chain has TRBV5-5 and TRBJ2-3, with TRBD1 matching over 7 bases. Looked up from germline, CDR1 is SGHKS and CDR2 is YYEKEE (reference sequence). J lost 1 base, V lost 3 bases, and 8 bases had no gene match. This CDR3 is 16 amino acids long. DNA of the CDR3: TGTGCCAGCAGCTACACAAGAGGGGGCGGCACAGATACGCAGTATTTT. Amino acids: CASSYTRGGGTDTQYF.

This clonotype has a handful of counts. For the CDR3, the DNA is TGTGCCAGCAGCCAAGATTTATCCTACGAGCAGTACTTC. Translating it yields CASSQDLSYEQYF. V is TRBV3-1 and J is TRBJ2-7, with D unresolved. This CDR3 comprises 13 residues. V shed 0 bases and J shed 1 base, with 4 bases lying between them. Germline CDR1 and CDR2: LGHDT and YNNKEL (reference sequence).

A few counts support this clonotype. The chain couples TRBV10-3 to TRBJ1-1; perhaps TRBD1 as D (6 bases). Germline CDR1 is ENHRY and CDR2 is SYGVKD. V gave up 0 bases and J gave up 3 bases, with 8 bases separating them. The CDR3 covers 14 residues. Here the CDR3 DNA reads TGTGCCATCAGTGAGTCGCAGGGGTACACTGAAGCTTTCTTT. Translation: CAISESQGYTEAFF.

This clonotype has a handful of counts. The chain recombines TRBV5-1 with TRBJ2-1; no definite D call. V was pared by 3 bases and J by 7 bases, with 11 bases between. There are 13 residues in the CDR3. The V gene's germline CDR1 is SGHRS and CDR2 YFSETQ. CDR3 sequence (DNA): TGCGCCAGCAGCTCCCCGGAGATGAATGAGCAGTTCTTC. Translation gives CASSSPEMNEQFF.

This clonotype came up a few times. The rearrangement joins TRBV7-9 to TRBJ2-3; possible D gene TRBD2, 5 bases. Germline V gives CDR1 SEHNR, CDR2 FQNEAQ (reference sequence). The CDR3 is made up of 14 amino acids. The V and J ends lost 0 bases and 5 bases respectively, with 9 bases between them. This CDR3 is CASSLAGAVDTQYF. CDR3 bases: TGTGCCAGCAGCTTAGCGGGAGCCGTAGATACGCAGTATTTT.

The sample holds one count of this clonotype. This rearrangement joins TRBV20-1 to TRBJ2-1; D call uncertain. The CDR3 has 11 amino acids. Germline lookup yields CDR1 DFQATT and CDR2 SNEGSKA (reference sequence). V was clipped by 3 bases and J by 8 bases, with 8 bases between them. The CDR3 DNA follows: TGCAGTGCTAGCCTCGGTTATGAGCAGTTCTTC. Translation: CSASLGYEQFF.

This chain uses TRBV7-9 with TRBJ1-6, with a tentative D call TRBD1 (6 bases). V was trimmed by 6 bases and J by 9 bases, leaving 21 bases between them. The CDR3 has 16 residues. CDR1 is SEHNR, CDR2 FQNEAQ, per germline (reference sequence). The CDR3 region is CASRTDLRGDGSPLHF. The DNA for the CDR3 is TGTGCCAGCAGAACCGACCTCAGGGGAGATGGTTCACCCCTCCACTTT.

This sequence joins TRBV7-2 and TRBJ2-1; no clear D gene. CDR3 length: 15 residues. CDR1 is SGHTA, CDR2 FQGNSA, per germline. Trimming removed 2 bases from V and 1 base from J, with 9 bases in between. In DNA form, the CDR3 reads TGTGCCAGCAGCTTAAACTCCGGATCCTACAATGAGCAGTTCTTC. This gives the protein CASSLNSGSYNEQFF. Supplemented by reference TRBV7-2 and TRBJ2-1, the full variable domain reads GAGVSQSPSNKVTEKGKDVELRCDPISGHTALYWYRQSLGQGLEFLIYFQGNSAPDKSGLPSDRFSAERTGGSVSTLTIQRTQQEDSAVYLCASSLNSGSYNEQFFGPGTRLTVL.

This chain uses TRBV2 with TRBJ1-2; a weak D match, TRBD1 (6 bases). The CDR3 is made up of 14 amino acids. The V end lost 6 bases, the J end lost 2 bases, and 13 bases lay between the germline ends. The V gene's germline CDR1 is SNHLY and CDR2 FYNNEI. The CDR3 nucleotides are TGTGCCAGCAGATACCGGACAGTCAACTATGGCTACACCTTC. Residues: CASRYRTVNYGYTF.

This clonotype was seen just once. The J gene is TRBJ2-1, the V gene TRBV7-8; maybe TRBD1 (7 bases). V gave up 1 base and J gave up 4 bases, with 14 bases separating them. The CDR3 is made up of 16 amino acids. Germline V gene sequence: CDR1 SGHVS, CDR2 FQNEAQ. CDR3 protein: CASSLGRGQSYNEQFF. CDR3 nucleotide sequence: TGTGCCAGCAGCTTAGGGCGGGGACAGAGTTACAATGAGCAGTTCTTC.

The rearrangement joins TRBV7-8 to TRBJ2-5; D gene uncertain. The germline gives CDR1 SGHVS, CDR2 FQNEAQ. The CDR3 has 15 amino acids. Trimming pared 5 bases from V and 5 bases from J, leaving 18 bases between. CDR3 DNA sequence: TGTGCCAGCAGCCCCAGTGCCGGCAGCCGGGAGACCCAGTACTTC. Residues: CASSPSAGSRETQYF.

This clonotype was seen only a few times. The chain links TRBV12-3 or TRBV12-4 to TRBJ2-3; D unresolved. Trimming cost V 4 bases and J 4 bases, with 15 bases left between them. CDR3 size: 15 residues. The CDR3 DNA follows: TGTGCCAGCAGTTCCGCAGCGAGCCGGGCAGATACGCAGTATTTT. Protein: CASSSAASRADTQYF.

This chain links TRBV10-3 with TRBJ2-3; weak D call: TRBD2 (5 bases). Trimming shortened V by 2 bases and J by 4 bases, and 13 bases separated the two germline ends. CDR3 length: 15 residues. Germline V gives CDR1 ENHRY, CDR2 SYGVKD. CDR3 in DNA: TGTGCCATCAGTGAGCCCCGGAGGAGCCCAGATACGCAGTATTTT. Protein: CAISEPRRSPDTQYF.

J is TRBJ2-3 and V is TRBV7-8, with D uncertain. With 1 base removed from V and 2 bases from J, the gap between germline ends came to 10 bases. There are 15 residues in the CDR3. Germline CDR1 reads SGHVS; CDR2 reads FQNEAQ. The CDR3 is CASSLVELPTDTQYF. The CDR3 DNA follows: TGTGCCAGCAGCTTAGTGGAGCTGCCCACAGATACGCAGTATTTT.

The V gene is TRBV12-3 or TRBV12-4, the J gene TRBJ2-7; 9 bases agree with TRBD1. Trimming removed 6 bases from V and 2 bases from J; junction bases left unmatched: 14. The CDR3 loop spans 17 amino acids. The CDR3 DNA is TGTGCCAGCAGACGTGTACCGGGACAGGGCTTGACCTACGAGCAGTACTTC. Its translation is CASRRVPGQGLTYEQYF.

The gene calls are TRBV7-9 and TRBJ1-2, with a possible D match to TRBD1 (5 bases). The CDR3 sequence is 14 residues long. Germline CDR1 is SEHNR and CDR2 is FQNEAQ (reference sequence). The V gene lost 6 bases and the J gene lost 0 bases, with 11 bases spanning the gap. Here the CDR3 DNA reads TGTGCCAGCAGTCGGGACGGAGCTAACTATGGCTACACCTTC. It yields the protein CASSRDGANYGYTF.

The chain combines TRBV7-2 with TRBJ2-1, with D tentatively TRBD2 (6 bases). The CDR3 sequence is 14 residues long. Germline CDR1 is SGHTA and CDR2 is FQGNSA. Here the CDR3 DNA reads TGTGCTACTGCATGGGGGGAAAGATACAATGAGCAGTTCTTC. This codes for CATAWGERYNEQFF.

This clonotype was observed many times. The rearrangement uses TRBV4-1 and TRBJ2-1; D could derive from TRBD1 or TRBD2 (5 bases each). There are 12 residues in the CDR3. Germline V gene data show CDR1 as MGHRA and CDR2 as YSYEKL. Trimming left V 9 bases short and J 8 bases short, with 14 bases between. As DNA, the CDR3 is TGCGCCAGTCGGGGCAGGGTGGATGAGCAGTTCTTC. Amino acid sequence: CASRGRVDEQFF.

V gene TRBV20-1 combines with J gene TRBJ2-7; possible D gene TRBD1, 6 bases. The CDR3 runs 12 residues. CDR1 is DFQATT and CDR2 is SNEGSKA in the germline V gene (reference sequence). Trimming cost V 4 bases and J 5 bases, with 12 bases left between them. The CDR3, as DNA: TGCAGTGCTACGTTAACAGGGAACGAGCAGTACTTC. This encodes CSATLTGNEQYF.

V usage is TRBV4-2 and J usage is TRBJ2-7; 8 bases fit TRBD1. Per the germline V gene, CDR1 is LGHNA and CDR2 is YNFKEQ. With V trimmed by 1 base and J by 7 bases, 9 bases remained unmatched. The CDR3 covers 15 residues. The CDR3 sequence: CASSQGGRGLGEQYF. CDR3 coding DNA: TGTGCCAGCAGCCAAGGGGGCAGGGGGCTCGGGGAGCAGTACTTC.

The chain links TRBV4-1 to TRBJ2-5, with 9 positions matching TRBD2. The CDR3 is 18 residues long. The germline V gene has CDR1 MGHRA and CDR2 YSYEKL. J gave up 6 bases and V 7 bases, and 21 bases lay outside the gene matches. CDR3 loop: CASISKREARGGPKTQYF. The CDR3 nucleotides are TGCGCCAGCATCAGTAAAAGAGAGGCGCGGGGGGGCCCGAAGACCCAGTACTTC.

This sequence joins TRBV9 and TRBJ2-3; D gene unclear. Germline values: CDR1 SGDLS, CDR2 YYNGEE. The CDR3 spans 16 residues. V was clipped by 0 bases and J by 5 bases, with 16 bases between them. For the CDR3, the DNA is TGTGCCAGCAGCGTAGGTGTCGGAGTTGGGGTAGATACGCAGTATTTT. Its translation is CASSVGVGVGVDTQYF.

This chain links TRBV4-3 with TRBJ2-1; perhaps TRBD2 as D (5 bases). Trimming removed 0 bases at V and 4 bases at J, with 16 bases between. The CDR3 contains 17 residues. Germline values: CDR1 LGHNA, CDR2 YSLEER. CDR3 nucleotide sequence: TGCGCCAGCAGCCAAGATCTACCTCCTGGCGGGTACAATGAGCAGTTCTTC. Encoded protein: CASSQDLPPGGYNEQFF.

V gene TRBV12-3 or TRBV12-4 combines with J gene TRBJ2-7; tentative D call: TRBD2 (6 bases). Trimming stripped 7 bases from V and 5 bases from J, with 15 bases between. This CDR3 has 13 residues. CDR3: CASTPAGMNEQYF. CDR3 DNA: TGTGCCAGCACCCCCGCGGGAATGAACGAGCAGTACTTC.

This chain's CDR3 is CASRLAGTDTQYF. CDR3 nucleotide sequence: TGTGCCAGCAGGCTAGCCGGCACAGATACGCAGTATTTT. The chain couples TRBV7-2 to TRBJ2-3; D may be TRBD2 (5 bases). The CDR3 totals 13 residues. The germline V gene has CDR1 SGHTA and CDR2 FQGNSA. Trimming cost V 6 bases and J 1 base, with 8 bases left between them.

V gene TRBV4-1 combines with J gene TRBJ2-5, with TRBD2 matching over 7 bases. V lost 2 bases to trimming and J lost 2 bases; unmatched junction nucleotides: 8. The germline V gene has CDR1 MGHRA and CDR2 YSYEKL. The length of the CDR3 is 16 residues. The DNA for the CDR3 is TGCGCCAGCAGCCAATTTGACCTAGCGGCTCAAGAGACCCAGTACTTC. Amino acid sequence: CASSQFDLAAQETQYF.

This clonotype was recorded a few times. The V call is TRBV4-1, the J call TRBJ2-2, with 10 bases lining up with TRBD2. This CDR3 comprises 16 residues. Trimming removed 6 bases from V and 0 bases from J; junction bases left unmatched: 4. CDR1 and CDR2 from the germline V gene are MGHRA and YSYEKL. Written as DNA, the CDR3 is TGCGCCAGCAGAAAAGCGGGGGGGGCGAACACCGGGGAGCTGTTTTTT. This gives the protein CASRKAGGANTGELFF.

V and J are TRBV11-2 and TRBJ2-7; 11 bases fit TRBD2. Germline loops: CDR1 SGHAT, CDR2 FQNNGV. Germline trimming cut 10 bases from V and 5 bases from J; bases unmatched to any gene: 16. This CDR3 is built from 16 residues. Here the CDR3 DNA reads TGTGCCACAGCCGGGGTAACTAGCGGGAGTATCCACGAGCAGTACTTC. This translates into CATAGVTSGSIHEQYF.

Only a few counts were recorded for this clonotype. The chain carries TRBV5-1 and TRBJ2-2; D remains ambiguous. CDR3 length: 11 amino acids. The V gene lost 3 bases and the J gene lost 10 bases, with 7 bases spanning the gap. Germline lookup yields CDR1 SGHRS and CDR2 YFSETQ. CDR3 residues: CASSSNMELFF. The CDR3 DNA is TGCGCCAGCAGCTCAAACATGGAGCTGTTTTTT. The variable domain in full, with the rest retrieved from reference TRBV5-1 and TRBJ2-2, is KAGVTQTPRYLIKTRGQQVTLSCSPISGHRSVSWYQQTPGQGLQFLFEYFSETQRNKGNFPGRFSGRQFSNSRSEMNVSTLELGDSALYLCASSSNMELFFGEGSRLTVL.

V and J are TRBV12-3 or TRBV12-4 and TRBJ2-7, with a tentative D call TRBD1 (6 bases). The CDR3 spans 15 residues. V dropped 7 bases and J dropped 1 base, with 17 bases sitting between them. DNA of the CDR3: TGTGCCAGCAATCTGGGCAGGGGTCCATCCTACGAGCAGTACTTC. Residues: CASNLGRGPSYEQYF.

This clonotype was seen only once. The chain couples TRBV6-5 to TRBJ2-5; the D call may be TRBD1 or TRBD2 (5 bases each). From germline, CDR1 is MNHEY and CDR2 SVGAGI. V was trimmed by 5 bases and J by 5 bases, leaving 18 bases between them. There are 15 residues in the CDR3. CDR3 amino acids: CASSDPGQGSETQYF. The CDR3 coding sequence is TGTGCCAGCAGTGACCCGGGGCAGGGCAGTGAGACCCAGTACTTC.

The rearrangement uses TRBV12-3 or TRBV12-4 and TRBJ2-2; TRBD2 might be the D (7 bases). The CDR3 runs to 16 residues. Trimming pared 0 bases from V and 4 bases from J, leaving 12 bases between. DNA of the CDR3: TGTGCCAGCAGTTTAGCGGGGGGGCTCGGCACCGGGGAGCTGTTTTTT. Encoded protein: CASSLAGGLGTGELFF.